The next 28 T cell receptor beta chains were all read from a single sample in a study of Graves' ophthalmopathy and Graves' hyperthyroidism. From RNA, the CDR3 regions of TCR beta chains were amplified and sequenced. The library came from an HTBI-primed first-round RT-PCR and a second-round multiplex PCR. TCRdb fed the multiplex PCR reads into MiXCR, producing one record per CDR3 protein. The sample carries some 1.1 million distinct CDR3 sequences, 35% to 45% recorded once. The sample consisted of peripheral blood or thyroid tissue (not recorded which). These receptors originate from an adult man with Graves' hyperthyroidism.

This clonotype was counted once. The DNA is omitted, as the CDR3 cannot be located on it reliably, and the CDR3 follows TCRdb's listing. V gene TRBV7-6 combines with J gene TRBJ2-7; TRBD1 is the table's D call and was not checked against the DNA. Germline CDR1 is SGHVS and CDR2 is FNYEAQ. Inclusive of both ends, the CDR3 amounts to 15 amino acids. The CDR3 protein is CASSLVAGGAYEHYF.

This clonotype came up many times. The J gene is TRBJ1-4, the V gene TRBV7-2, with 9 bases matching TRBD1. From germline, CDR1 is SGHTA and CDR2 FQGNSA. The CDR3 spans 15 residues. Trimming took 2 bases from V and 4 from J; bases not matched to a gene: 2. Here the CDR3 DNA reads TGTGCCAGCAGCTTAACAGGGGGCCGTAATGAAAAACTGTTTTTT. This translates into CASSLTGGRNEKLFF.

The CDR3, as DNA: TGCGCCAGCAGTGAGTTTGCCCAGGGCCACGAGCAGTACTTC. As protein: CASSEFAQGHEQYF. The chain combines TRBV10-2 with TRBJ2-7; possible D gene TRBD1, 5 bases. With 1 base removed from V and 5 bases from J, the gap between germline ends came to 12 bases. CDR3 length: 14 amino acids. Germline V CDR1 and CDR2: WSHSY, SAAADI.

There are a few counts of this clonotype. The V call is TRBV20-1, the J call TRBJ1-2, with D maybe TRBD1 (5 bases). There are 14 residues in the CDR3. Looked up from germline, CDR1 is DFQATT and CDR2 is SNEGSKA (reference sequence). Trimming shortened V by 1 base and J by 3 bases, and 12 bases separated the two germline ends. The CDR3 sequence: CSARARTSYYGYTF. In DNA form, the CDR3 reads TGCAGTGCTAGAGCCAGGACAAGCTACTATGGCTACACCTTC.

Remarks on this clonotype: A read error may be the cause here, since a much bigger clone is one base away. CDR3 protein: CSAPAIPYEQYF. The CDR3 nucleotides read TGCAGTGCTCCTGCGATCCCCTACGAGCAGTACTTC. The chain carries TRBV20-1 and TRBJ2-7; D not certain. The germline V gene has CDR1 DFQATT and CDR2 SNEGSKA (reference sequence). The CDR3 covers 12 residues. V lost 5 bases, J lost 2 bases, and 10 bases lay in between.

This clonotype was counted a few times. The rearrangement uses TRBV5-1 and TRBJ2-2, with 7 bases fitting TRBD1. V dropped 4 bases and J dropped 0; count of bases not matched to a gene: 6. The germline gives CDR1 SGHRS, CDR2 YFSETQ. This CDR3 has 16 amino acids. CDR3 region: CASSPEGAANTGELFF. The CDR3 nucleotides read TGCGCCAGCAGCCCCGAGGGGGCCGCGAACACCGGGGAGCTGTTTTTT.

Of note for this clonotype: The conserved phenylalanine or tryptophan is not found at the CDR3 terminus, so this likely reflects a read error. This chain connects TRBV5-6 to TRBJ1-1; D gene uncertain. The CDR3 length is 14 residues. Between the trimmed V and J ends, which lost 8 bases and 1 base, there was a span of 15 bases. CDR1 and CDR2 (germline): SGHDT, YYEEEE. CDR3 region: CASNLGFGNTEAFC. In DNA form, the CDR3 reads TGTGCCAGTAATTTAGGGTTCGGGAACACTGAAGCTTTCTGT.

The DNA of the CDR3 is TGTGCCATCAGTGGGGATCGGGATAATTCACCCCTCCACTTT. It yields the protein CAISGDRDNSPLHF. The V and J genes are TRBV10-3 and TRBJ1-6, with no clear D. The CDR3 sequence is 14 residues long. The V and J ends lost 4 bases and 5 bases respectively, with 9 bases between them. Per the germline V gene, CDR1 is ENHRY and CDR2 is SYGVKD.

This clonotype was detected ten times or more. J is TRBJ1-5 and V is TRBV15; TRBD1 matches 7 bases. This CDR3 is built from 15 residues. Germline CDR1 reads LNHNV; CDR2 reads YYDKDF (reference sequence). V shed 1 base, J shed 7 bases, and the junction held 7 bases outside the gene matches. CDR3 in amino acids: CATSRGDSTMQPQHF. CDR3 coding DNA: TGTGCCACCAGCAGAGGGGACAGTACAATGCAGCCCCAGCATTTT.

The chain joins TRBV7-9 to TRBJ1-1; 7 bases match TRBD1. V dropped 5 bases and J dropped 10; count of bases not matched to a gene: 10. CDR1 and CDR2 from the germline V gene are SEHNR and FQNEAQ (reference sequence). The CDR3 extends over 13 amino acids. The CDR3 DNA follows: TGTGCCAGCAGCGAGACAGGGCTCCGCGGAGCTTTCTTT. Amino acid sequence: CASSETGLRGAFF.

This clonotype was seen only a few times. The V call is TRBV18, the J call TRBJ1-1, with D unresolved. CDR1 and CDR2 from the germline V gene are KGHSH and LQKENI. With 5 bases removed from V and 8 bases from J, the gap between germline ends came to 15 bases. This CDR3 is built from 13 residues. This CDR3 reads CASSSAGPNEAFF. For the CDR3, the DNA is TGTGCCAGCTCATCGGCCGGACCGAACGAAGCTTTCTTT.

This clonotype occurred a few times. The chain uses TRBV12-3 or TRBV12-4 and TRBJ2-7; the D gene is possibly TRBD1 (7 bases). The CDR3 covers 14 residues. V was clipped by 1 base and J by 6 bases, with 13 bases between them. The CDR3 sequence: CASSLGGTASEQYF. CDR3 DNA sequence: TGTGCCAGCAGTTTAGGCGGGACAGCAAGCGAGCAGTACTTC.

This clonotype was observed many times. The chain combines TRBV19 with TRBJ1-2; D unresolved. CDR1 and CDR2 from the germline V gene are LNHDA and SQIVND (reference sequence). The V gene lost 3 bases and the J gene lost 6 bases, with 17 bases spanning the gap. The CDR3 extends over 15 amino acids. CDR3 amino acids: CASSIVSWWFDGYTF. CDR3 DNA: TGTGCCAGTAGTATTGTCAGTTGGTGGTTCGATGGCTACACCTTC.

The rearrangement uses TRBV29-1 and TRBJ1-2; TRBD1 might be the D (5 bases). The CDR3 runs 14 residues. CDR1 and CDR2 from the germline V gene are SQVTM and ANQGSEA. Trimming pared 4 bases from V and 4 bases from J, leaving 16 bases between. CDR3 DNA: TGCAGCGTTGCAAGCTGGGGGGGGAGCTATGGCTACACCTTC. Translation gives CSVASWGGSYGYTF.

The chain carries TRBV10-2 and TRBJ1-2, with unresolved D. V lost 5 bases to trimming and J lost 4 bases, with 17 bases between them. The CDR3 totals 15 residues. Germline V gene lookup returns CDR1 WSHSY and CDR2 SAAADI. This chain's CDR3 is CASSYSKDYGYGYTF. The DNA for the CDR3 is TGCGCCAGCAGTTACTCGAAAGATTACGGCTATGGCTACACCTTC.

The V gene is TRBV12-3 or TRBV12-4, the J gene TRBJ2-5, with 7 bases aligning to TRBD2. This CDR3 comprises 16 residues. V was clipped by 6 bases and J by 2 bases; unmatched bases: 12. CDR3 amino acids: CASSPAGRAFQETQYF. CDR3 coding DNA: TGTGCCAGCAGCCCGGCGGGGAGGGCCTTTCAAGAGACCCAGTACTTC.

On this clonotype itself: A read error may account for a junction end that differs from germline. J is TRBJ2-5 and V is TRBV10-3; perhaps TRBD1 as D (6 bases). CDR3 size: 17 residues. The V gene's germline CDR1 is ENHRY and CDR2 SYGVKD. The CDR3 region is CASSYSSWTVPQETQYF. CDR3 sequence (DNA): TGTGCCAGCAGTTACTCGTCCTGGACAGTCCCCCAAGAGACCCAGTACTTC.

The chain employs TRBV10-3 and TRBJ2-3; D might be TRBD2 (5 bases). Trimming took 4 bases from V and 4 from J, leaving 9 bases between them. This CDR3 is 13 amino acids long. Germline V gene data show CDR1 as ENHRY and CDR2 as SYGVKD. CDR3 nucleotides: TGTGCCATCAGTGGGGGAGCGGCAGATACGCAGTATTTT. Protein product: CAISGGAADTQYF.

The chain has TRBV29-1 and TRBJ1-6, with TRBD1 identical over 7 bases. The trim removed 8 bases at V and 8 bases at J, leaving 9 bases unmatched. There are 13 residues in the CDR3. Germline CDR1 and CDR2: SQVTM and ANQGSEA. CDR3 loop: CSLGSGTDSPLHF. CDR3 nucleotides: TGCAGCTTGGGGTCCGGGACAGATTCACCCCTCCACTTT.

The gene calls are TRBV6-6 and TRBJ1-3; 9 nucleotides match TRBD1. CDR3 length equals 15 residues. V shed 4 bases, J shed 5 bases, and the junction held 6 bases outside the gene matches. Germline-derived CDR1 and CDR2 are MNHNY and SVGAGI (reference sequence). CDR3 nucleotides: TGTGCCAGCAGTTCAAACAGGGGGCTCAGAAACACCATATATTTT. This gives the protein CASSSNRGLRNTIYF.

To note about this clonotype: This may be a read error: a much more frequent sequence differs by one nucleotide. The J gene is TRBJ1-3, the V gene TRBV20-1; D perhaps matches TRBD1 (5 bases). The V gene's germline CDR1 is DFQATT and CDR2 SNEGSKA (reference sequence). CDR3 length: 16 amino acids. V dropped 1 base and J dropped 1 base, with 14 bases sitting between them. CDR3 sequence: CSARGGFQGSGNTIYF. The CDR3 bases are TGCAGTGCTAGAGGGGGTTTTCAGGGATCTGGAAACACCATATATTTT.

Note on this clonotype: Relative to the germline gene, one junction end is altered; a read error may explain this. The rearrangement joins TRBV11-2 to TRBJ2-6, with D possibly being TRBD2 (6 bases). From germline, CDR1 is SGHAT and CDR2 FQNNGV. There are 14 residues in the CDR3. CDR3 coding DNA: TGTGCCAGCAGCTCACAACCGGGACTCAACACTGAAGCTTTC. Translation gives CASSSQPGLNTEAF. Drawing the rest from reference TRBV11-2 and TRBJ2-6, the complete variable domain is EAGVAQSPRYKIIEKRQSVAFWCNPISGHATLYWYQQILGQGPKLLIQFQNNGVVDDSQLPKDRFSAERLKGVDSTLKIQPAKLEDSAVYLCASSSQPGLNTEAFGAGSRLTVL.

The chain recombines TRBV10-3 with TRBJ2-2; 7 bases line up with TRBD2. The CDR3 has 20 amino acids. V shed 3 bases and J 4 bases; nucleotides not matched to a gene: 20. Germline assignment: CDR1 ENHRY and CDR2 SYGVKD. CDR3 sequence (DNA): TGTGCCATCAGTGATCCCTCGAGGGGAGCGGGATGGTATCGCACCGGGGAGCTGTTTTTT. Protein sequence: CAISDPSRGAGWYRTGELFF.

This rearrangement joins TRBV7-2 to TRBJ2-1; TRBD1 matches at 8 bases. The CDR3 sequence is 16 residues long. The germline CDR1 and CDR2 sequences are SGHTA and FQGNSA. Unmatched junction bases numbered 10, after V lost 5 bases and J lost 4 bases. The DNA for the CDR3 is TGTGCCAGCAGCCAACCCCTAGGGACAGGATACAATGAGCAGTTCTTC. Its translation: CASSQPLGTGYNEQFF.

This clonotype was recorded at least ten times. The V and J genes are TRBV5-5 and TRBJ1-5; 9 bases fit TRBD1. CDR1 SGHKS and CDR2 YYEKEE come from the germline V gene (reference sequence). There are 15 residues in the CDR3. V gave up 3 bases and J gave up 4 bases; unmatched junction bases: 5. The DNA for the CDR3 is TGTGCCAGCAGCTCCGTAGGGACAGGGAATCAGCCCCAGCATTTT. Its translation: CASSSVGTGNQPQHF. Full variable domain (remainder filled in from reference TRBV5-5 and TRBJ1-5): DAGVTQSPTHLIKTRGQQVTLRCSPISGHKSVSWYQQVLGQGPQFIFQYYEKEERGRGNFPDRFSARQFPNYSSELNVNALLLGDSALYLCASSSVGTGNQPQHFGDGTRLSIL.

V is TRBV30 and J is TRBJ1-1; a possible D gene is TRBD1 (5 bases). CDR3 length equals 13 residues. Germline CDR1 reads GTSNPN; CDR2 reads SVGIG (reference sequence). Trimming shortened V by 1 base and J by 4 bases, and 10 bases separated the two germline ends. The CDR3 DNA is TGTGCCTGGAGTGATGAGGGGACCACTGAAGCTTTCTTT. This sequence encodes CAWSDEGTTEAFF.

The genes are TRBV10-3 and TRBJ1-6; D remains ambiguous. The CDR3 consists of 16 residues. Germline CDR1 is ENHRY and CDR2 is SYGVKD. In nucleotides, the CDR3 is TGTGTCAGCAGTTACTCGATCGGGAGGGTAGGATCACCCCTCCACTTT. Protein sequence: CVSSYSIGRVGSPLHF.

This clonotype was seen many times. The CDR3 sequence: CAISELGQGHQPQHF. The CDR3 DNA follows: TGTGCCATCAGTGAGCTCGGACAGGGTCACCAGCCCCAGCATTTT. This chain connects TRBV10-3 to TRBJ1-5; TRBD1 matches 8 bases. Germline CDR1 and CDR2: ENHRY and SYGVKD. The V segment lost 2 bases and the J segment 7 bases; nucleotides outside the gene matches: 7. The CDR3 covers 15 residues.